This T cell receptor (beta chain) was profiled in a study of cytomegalovirus exposure and HLA in healthy donors. Study-wide results and limits: According to an earlier analysis, most TCR beta V segments yielded productive rearrangements about 90% or about 30% of the time.

The CDR3 is 18 residues long. The germline V gene encodes CDR1 SGDLS and CDR2 YYNGEE. Trimming cost V 6 bases and J 6 bases; bases outside gene matches: 17. Comments on this clone: The target antigen is unknown.

PCR primers comprised 60 Vbeta and 13 Jbeta primers. Profiled with immunoSEQ multiplex PCR; TCRdb holds only in-frame clones, not every one. In all, the sample yields some 130,000 clones. The clonotype was recovered from a woman in her 40s in good health and CMV-seronegative. This sequence joins TRBV9 and TRBJ2-3, with 12 positions matching TRBD2. The specimen was PBMCs. The CDR3 sequence is CASNRLAGGPDWPDTQYF. CDR3 coding DNA: TGTGCCAGCAACCGGCTAGCGGGGGGGCCGGATTGGCCCGATACGCAGTATTTT.